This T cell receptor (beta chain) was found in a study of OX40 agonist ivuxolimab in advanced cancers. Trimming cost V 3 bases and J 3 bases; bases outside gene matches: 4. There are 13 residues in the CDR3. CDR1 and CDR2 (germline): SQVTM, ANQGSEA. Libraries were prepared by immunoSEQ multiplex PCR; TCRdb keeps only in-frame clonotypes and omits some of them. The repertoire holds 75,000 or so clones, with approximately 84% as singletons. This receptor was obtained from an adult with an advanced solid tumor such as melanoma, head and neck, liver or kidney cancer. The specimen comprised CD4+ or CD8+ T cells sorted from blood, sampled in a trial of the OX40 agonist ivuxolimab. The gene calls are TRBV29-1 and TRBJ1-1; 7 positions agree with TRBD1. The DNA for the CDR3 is TGCAGCGTTGACAAGGGGGCGGACACTGAAGCTTTCTTT. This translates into CSVDKGADTEAFF.